A selection of T cell receptor beta chains follows, all from one sample in a study of identical twins. Via MiXCR, TCRdb re-called the 5' RACE reads, giving one row per CDR3 protein. Among 450,000 or so distinct CDR3 sequences, around 18% were seen once, and the ten largest hold roughly 12%. Sample: naive T cells sorted from blood. These receptors were collected from a man in his fifties or sixties in good health. CDR3s include the opening cysteine and the closing phenylalanine or tryptophan. Each record gives: D gene, V gene, clone size, CDR3 length, J gene, CDR3 protein, CDR3 DNA. The D gene is left open where the match is weak. Some rows mark clone size as missing; the rest say once, few, many or name a class of expanded clone.

d_call: TRBD1; v_call: TRBV20-1; clone_size: few; cdr3_length: 16; j_call: TRBJ1-5; cdr3_aa: CSARDRGSVRNQPQHF; cdr3_nt: TGCAGTGCTAGGGACAGGGGGTCGGTGCGGAATCAGCCCCAGCATTTT
d_call: NA; v_call: TRBV6-2/TRBV6-3; clone_size: NA; cdr3_length: 13; j_call: TRBJ2-7; cdr3_aa: CASSSDRPYEQYF; cdr3_nt: TGTGCCAGCAGTTCGGACCGTCCCTACGAGCAGTACTTC
d_call: TRBD1; v_call: TRBV25-1; clone_size: NA; cdr3_length: 14; j_call: TRBJ1-6; cdr3_aa: CASRDAGGASPLHF; cdr3_nt: TGTGCCAGCAGGGACGCAGGGGGCGCTTCACCCCTCCACTTT
d_call: NA; v_call: TRBV12-3/TRBV12-4; clone_size: many; cdr3_length: 12; j_call: TRBJ2-7; cdr3_aa: CASSLSLGEQYF; cdr3_nt: TGTGCCAGCAGTTTATCCCTAGGCGAGCAGTACTTC
d_call: TRBD2; v_call: TRBV10-2; clone_size: few; cdr3_length: 17; j_call: TRBJ2-2; cdr3_aa: CASIRSGGAGGTGELFF; cdr3_nt: TGCGCCAGCATCCGTAGCGGGGGGGCCGGGGGCACCGGGGAGCTGTTTTTT
d_call: TRBD1; v_call: TRBV6-5; clone_size: few; cdr3_length: 18; j_call: TRBJ1-5; cdr3_aa: CASSSRDRVLNSNQPQHF; cdr3_nt: TGTGCCAGCAGTTCTAGGGACAGGGTGCTTAATAGCAATCAGCCCCAGCATTTT
d_call: TRBD1; v_call: TRBV2; clone_size: NA; cdr3_length: 14; j_call: TRBJ2-7; cdr3_aa: CASRKTTGFNEQYF; cdr3_nt: TGTGCCAGCAGAAAAACGACAGGGTTCAACGAGCAGTACTTC
d_call: TRBD1; v_call: TRBV5-1; clone_size: few; cdr3_length: 14; j_call: TRBJ1-1; cdr3_aa: CATRGDPLNTEAFF; cdr3_nt: TGCGCCACCAGGGGGGACCCTTTGAACACTGAAGCTTTCTTT
d_call: TRBD1; v_call: TRBV24-1; clone_size: NA; cdr3_length: 20; j_call: TRBJ2-3; cdr3_aa: CATSDVGTGTFFTSTDTQYF; cdr3_nt: TGTGCCACCAGTGACGTCGGGACAGGGACTTTTTTCACTAGCACAGATACGCAGTATTTT
d_call: TRBD2; v_call: TRBV20-1; clone_size: many; cdr3_length: 14; j_call: TRBJ2-1; cdr3_aa: CSASLAGIGNEQFF; cdr3_nt: TGCAGTGCTAGCTTAGCGGGAATCGGCAATGAGCAGTTCTTC
d_call: TRBD2; v_call: TRBV12-3/TRBV12-4; clone_size: few; cdr3_length: 15; j_call: TRBJ2-1; cdr3_aa: CASTVSGTLYNEQFF; cdr3_nt: TGTGCCAGCACCGTTAGCGGGACCCTCTACAATGAGCAGTTCTTC
d_call: TRBD2; v_call: TRBV11-2; clone_size: few; cdr3_length: 21; j_call: TRBJ2-2; cdr3_aa: CASSLVIGRTSGSRNTGELFF; cdr3_nt: TGTGCCAGCAGCTTAGTAATCGGGAGGACTAGCGGGAGCCGGAACACCGGGGAGCTGTTTTTT
d_call: TRBD2; v_call: TRBV7-6; clone_size: NA; cdr3_length: 16; j_call: TRBJ2-3; cdr3_aa: CASSLQTSGSTDTQYF; cdr3_nt: TGTGCCAGCAGCCTTCAGACTAGCGGGAGCACAGATACGCAGTATTTT
d_call: NA; v_call: TRBV12-3/TRBV12-4; clone_size: NA; cdr3_length: 17; j_call: TRBJ1-5; cdr3_aa: CASSYHSGTYSNQPQHF; cdr3_nt: TGTGCCAGCAGCTACCACAGCGGGACGTATAGCAATCAGCCCCAGCATTTT
d_call: TRBD1; v_call: TRBV6-5; clone_size: many; cdr3_length: 20; j_call: TRBJ2-7; cdr3_aa: CASSKATRQGDKTFLYEQYF; cdr3_nt: TGTGCCAGTAGTAAGGCGACCCGACAGGGAGATAAGACCTTTCTCTACGAGCAGTACTTC
d_call: NA; v_call: TRBV29-1; clone_size: NA; cdr3_length: 12; j_call: TRBJ2-7; cdr3_aa: CSAGTLGYEQYF; cdr3_nt: TGCAGCGCCGGGACTTTGGGCTACGAGCAGTACTTC
d_call: NA; v_call: TRBV7-2; clone_size: many; cdr3_length: 17; j_call: TRBJ2-5; cdr3_aa: CASSLRGGAGWGETQYF; cdr3_nt: TGTGCCAGCAGCTTACGTGGGGGTGCGGGATGGGGAGAGACCCAGTACTTC
d_call: TRBD2; v_call: TRBV3-1; clone_size: NA; cdr3_length: 17; j_call: TRBJ2-1; cdr3_aa: CASSQPSSGGTYNEQFF; cdr3_nt: TGTGCCAGCAGCCAACCCAGTTCGGGGGGGACCTACAATGAGCAGTTCTTC
d_call: NA; v_call: TRBV7-3; clone_size: NA; cdr3_length: 14; j_call: TRBJ2-1; cdr3_aa: CASSLNTGRGEQFF; cdr3_nt: TGTGCCAGCAGCTTAAATACGGGTCGAGGGGAGCAGTTCTTC
d_call: TRBD2; v_call: TRBV20-1; clone_size: many; cdr3_length: 15; j_call: TRBJ2-7; cdr3_aa: CSARAGLAGLREQYF; cdr3_nt: TGCAGTGCTAGAGCCGGACTAGCGGGGTTGCGCGAGCAGTACTTC
d_call: TRBD1; v_call: TRBV6-1; clone_size: few; cdr3_length: 16; j_call: TRBJ2-3; cdr3_aa: CASSTRDRVGVDTQYF; cdr3_nt: TGTGCCAGCAGTACCAGGGACAGGGTCGGGGTAGATACGCAGTATTTT
d_call: NA; v_call: TRBV7-9; clone_size: NA; cdr3_length: 13; j_call: TRBJ2-3; cdr3_aa: CASSPSRGNTQYF; cdr3_nt: TGTGCCAGCAGCCCTAGCCGGGGTAATACGCAGTATTTT
d_call: NA; v_call: TRBV6-2/TRBV6-3; clone_size: NA; cdr3_length: 14; j_call: TRBJ2-5; cdr3_aa: CASSRTLYQETQYF; cdr3_nt: TGTGCCAGCAGCCGGACACTCTACCAAGAGACCCAGTACTTC
d_call: NA; v_call: TRBV7-9; clone_size: NA; cdr3_length: 12; j_call: TRBJ2-7; cdr3_aa: CASSLARQVQYF; cdr3_nt: TGTGCCAGCAGCTTAGCGAGGCAAGTGCAGTACTTC